This is a list of T cell receptor beta chains from one sample in a study of T cell repertoires in cytomegalovirus infection. TCRdb re-called the reads through MiXCR, storing one row per CDR3 protein. The table lists 640,000 or so distinct CDR3 sequences, approximately 33% of them singletons. No antigen has been identified for these receptors. The sample was cultured PBMCs, taken from culture after CMV antigen stimulation. The receptors were gathered from a human donor in good health (CMV status not recorded). Some clones in this sample may be carry-over from other donors' samples. CDR3s include the opening cysteine and the closing phenylalanine or tryptophan. Each record gives: clone size, V gene, D gene, J gene, CDR3 protein, CDR3 DNA. A D gene is named only where the DNA matches it firmly. Clone size appears in some rows only: once, few, many, or a class for an expanded clone.

>many|TRBV7-2|.|TRBJ1-5
CASSSRQTSNQPQHF
TGTGCCAGCAGCTCGAGACAGACTAGCAATCAGCCCCAGCATTTT
>many|TRBV6-1|.|TRBJ2-4
CASSEMGAKNIQYF
TGTGCCAGCAGTGAAATGGGGGCCAAAAACATTCAGTACTTC
>.|TRBV4-2|TRBD2|TRBJ2-1
CASSPRTGTSGNNEQFF
TGTGCCAGCAGCCCCCGGACCGGGACTAGCGGTAACAATGAGCAGTTCTTC
>.|TRBV12-3/TRBV12-4|.|TRBJ2-3
CASTPHPGTDTQYF
TGTGCCAGCACCCCTCATCCGGGCACAGATACGCAGTATTTT
>few|TRBV7-9|.|TRBJ2-3
CASSAPRPTDTQYF
TGTGCCAGCAGCGCCCCACGCCCCACAGATACGCAGTATTTT
>.|TRBV11-2|.|TRBJ2-6
CASSSGARGANVLTF
TGTGCCAGCAGCTCGGGGGCGAGGGGGGCCAACGTCCTGACTTTC
>.|TRBV4-1|TRBD2|TRBJ2-3
CASSLLVGGRTDTQYF
TGTGCCAGCAGCCTCCTCGTGGGCGGGAGGACAGATACGCAGTATTTT
>.|TRBV6-5|.|TRBJ1-1
CASSYFRNMNTEAFF
TGTGCCAGCAGTTATTTTCGGAACATGAACACTGAAGCTTTCTTT
>.|TRBV7-9|TRBD2|TRBJ2-2
CASSPSGRENTGELFF
TGTGCCAGCAGCCCTAGCGGGAGGGAGAACACCGGGGAGCTGTTTTTT
>.|TRBV29-1|.|TRBJ2-4
CSVDSGADIQYF
TGCAGCGTTGATAGTGGAGCGGACATTCAGTACTTC
>many|TRBV7-2|.|TRBJ2-7
CASSPPRPSYEQYF
TGTGCCAGCAGCCCGCCGAGGCCCTCCTACGAGCAGTACTTC
>.|TRBV19|.|TRBJ1-1
CASSILGGYGTEAFF
TGTGCCAGTAGTATCTTAGGGGGGTATGGCACTGAAGCTTTCTTT
>few|TRBV5-1|.|TRBJ2-5
CASSTGALQETQYF
TGCGCCAGCTCTACGGGCGCGCTACAAGAGACCCAGTACTTC
>few|TRBV6-1|.|TRBJ1-2
CASLVPGYYGYTF
TGTGCCAGCCTGGTCCCCGGGTACTATGGCTACACCTTC
>.|TRBV6-6|.|TRBJ1-2
CASSRTTDYGYTF
TGTGCCAGCAGTCGCACCACCGACTATGGCTACACCTTC
>few|TRBV7-2|TRBD2|TRBJ2-1
CASSLVGLEPQNEQFF
TGTGCCAGCAGCTTAGTGGGACTAGAACCCCAAAATGAGCAGTTCTTC
>many|TRBV7-6|.|TRBJ1-6
CASNQGYNSPLHF
TGTGCCAGCAACCAGGGCTATAATTCACCCCTCCACTTT
>.|TRBV12-3/TRBV12-4|.|TRBJ1-6
CASSLEAGSPLHF
TGTGCCAGCAGTCTAGAAGCGGGATCACCCCTCCACTTT
>few|TRBV4-1|.|TRBJ1-1
CASSQDLRVVTEAFF
TGCGCCAGCAGCCAAGATCTCAGAGTGGTCACTGAAGCTTTCTTT
>.|TRBV2|.|TRBJ2-7
CASSAGESYEQYF
TGTGCCAGCAGTGCTGGAGAATCCTACGAGCAGTACTTC
>few|TRBV10-3|TRBD2|TRBJ2-5
CAISTPPRLAGGPETQYF
TGTGCCATCAGTACCCCCCCGAGGCTAGCGGGAGGGCCAGAGACCCAGTACTTC
>.|TRBV5-4|.|TRBJ1-2
CASSLMRDYGYTF
TGTGCCAGCAGCTTGATGCGGGACTATGGCTACACCTTC
>few|TRBV7-9|TRBD1|TRBJ1-2
CASSLHRDRGGYTF
TGTGCCAGCAGCCTCCACCGGGACAGGGGAGGCTACACCTTC
>.|TRBV11-2|.|TRBJ1-1
CASSLGRRPTDAFF
TGTGCCAGCAGCTTAGGAAGGCGCCCCACTGACGCTTTCTTT
>.|TRBV7-9|.|TRBJ1-4
CASSLTRGNEKLFF
TGTGCCAGCAGCTTAACCAGGGGTAATGAAAAACTGTTTTTT
>.|TRBV19|TRBD1|TRBJ2-7
CASSLTTGGEQYF
TGTGCCAGTAGTCTAACAACAGGGGGTGAGCAGTACTTC
>few|TRBV9|.|TRBJ1-6
CASSAGLTKYNSPLHF
TGTGCCAGCAGCGCGGGCCTGACAAAATATAATTCACCCCTCCACTTT
>.|TRBV20-1|.|TRBJ1-1
CSARPPYTEAFF
TGCAGTGCTAGACCCCCCTACACTGAAGCTTTCTTT
>.|TRBV7-2|TRBD2|TRBJ2-5
CASSYLRGSGSSETQHF
TGTGCCAGCAGCTACCTAAGGGGCAGCGGGAGTAGCGAGACCCAGCACTTC
>few|TRBV7-2|.|TRBJ2-1
CASSFGLLGMNEQFF
TGTGCCAGCAGCTTTGGACTATTAGGAATGAATGAGCAGTTCTTC
>few|TRBV2|.|TRBJ1-6
CASSENVHSPLHF
TGTGCCAGCAGTGAAAATGTTCATTCACCCCTCCACTTT
>few|TRBV6-2/TRBV6-3|.|TRBJ2-7
CASAGQRYEQYF
TGTGCCAGCGCGGGACAGCGGTACGAGCAGTACTTC
>few|TRBV7-2|.|TRBJ2-1
CASSSLGPHNEQFF
TGTGCCAGCAGCTCCCTAGGTCCGCACAATGAGCAGTTCTTC
>.|TRBV5-4|.|TRBJ1-2
CASSLVTGLYGYTF
TGTGCCAGCAGCTTAGTGACAGGTCTCTATGGCTACACCTTC
>.|TRBV15|TRBD2|TRBJ2-1
CATSRAGGTYNEQFF
TGTGCCACCAGCAGAGCGGGGGGGACCTACAATGAGCAGTTCTTC
>once|TRBV20-1|.|TRBJ1-2
CSDPDGYTF
TGCAGTGATCCTGATGGCTACACCTTC
>.|TRBV12-3/TRBV12-4|.|TRBJ2-1
CASSLASGGQFF
TGTGCCAGCAGTTTAGCATCCGGGGGGCAGTTCTTC
>.|TRBV7-8|.|TRBJ2-7
CASRERGGLDEQYF
TGTGCCAGCAGGGAGAGGGGGGGCTTAGACGAGCAGTACTTC
>many|TRBV7-2|.|TRBJ2-4
CASSLRRRNIQYF
TGTGCCAGCAGCTTGCGCAGAAGAAACATTCAGTACTTC
>few|TRBV12-3/TRBV12-4|TRBD1|TRBJ1-2
CASSLGAGGKGYTF
TGTGCCAGCAGTTTAGGGGCAGGGGGTAAAGGCTACACCTTC
>.|TRBV19|.|TRBJ1-1
CASSIEGLVNTEAFF
TGTGCCAGTAGTATTGAGGGATTAGTGAACACTGAAGCTTTCTTT
>.|TRBV9|.|TRBJ2-3
CASATKERTDTQYF
TGTGCCAGCGCAACCAAGGAACGCACAGATACGCAGTATTTT
>many|TRBV28|.|TRBJ1-3
CASSFSASSSGNTIYF
TGTGCCAGCAGTTTCTCGGCGTCGAGCTCTGGAAACACCATATATTTT
>few|TRBV7-8|.|TRBJ2-1
CASSPSNTAFSYNEQFF
TGTGCCAGCAGCCCGTCGAATACAGCGTTCTCCTACAATGAGCAGTTCTTC
>few|TRBV28|TRBD1|TRBJ2-3
CASATGDQSDTQYF
TGTGCCAGCGCGACAGGGGATCAGTCAGATACGCAGTATTTT
>.|TRBV28|.|TRBJ1-2
CASSSGQARGYGYTF
TGTGCCAGCAGTTCCGGCCAGGCGAGGGGCTATGGCTACACCTTC
>many|TRBV7-2|.|TRBJ2-1
CASSSYRDNEQFF
TGTGCCAGCAGCTCCTACCGGGACAATGAGCAGTTCTTC
>.|TRBV29-1|.|TRBJ2-5
CSSGASPETQYF
TGCAGCTCCGGGGCTAGCCCAGAGACCCAGTACTTC
>many|TRBV11-3|TRBD1|TRBJ2-1
CASSRAGTGSSDEQFF
TGTGCCAGCAGCCGGGCCGGGACAGGGAGTTCGGATGAGCAGTTCTTC